This TCR beta chain stems from a study of CD8 T cells in ankylosing spondylitis. Study-wide results and caveats: Among TCR beta sequences, a motif of fewer than 10 highly homologous variants appeared characteristic of ankylosing spondylitis blood. As reported, disease-linked clones showed significant enrichment in matched ankylosing spondylitis synovial fluid.

TCRdb re-derived calls from the 5' RACE reads in MiXCR, one entry per CDR3 protein. The sample has roughly 30,000 distinct CDR3 sequences, 11% to 15% seen once. In the case of this clonotype: Its antigen remains unknown.

V lost 7 bases to trimming and J lost 9 bases; unmatched junction nucleotides: 9. The CDR3 consists of 15 residues. Per the germline V gene, CDR1 is KGHDR and CDR2 is SFDVKD. The sequence was obtained from a male donor with ankylosing spondylitis or in good health (not recorded which). Sequences were obtained from blood. The gene calls are TRBV24-1 and TRBJ2-1; 12 bases line up with TRBD2. CDR3 nucleotide sequence: TGTGCCACCAGCCCCTGGACTAGCGGGATTGGTGAGCAGTTCTTC. Its translation: CATSPWTSGIGEQFF.